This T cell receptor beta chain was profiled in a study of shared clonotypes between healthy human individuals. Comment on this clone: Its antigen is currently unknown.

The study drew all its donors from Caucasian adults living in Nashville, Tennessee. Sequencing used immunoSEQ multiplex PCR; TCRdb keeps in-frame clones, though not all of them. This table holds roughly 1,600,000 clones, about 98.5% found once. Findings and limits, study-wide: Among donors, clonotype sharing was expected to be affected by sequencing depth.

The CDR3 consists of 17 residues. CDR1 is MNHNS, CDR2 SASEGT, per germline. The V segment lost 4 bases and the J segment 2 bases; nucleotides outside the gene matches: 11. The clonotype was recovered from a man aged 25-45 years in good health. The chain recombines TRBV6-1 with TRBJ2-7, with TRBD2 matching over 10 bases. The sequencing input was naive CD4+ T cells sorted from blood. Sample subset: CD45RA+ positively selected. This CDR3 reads CASSGTSGIRYPYEQYF. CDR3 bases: TGTGCCAGCAGTGGGACTAGCGGAATTCGATATCCCTACGAGCAGTACTTC.